Shown below are 30 T cell receptor beta chains from a single sample sequenced in a study of identifying expanded T cells in peripheral blood. Method: immunoSEQ multiplex PCR; TCRdb's copy keeps in-frame clones and lacks some. The sample includes about 130,000 clones, approximately 86% of them seen just once. Sequencing was performed on blood. These receptors came from a person aged 18 to 75 in good health.

The chain has TRBV13 and TRBJ1-2; possibly TRBD1 for D (6 bases). The V gene's germline CDR1 is PRHDT and CDR2 FYEKMQ (reference sequence). The CDR3 length is 14 residues. With 3 bases removed from V and 0 bases from J, the gap between germline ends came to 8 bases. CDR3 DNA: TGTGCCAGCAGCTTTGGGGACACTAACTATGGCTACACCTTC. Translated: CASSFGDTNYGYTF.

This clone has a single count. V usage is TRBV19 and J usage is TRBJ2-1; 12 nucleotides align to TRBD2. V dropped 2 bases and J dropped 6; count of bases not matched to a gene: 2. The germline gives CDR1 LNHDA, CDR2 SQIVND (reference sequence). This CDR3 contains 15 residues. The CDR3 here is CASSISSGRANEQFF. Written as DNA, the CDR3 is TGTGCCAGTAGTATATCTAGCGGGAGGGCCAATGAGCAGTTCTTC.

For this clone: Other nucleotide sequences in the sample specify the same CDR3. The V call is TRBV6-1, the J call TRBJ2-5, with D unclear. CDR3 length equals 14 residues. Germline CDR1 and CDR2: MNHNS and SASEGT. Trimming shortened V by 6 bases and J by 2 bases, and 13 bases separated the two germline ends. CDR3 residues: CASSEVKLQETQYF. CDR3 nucleotide sequence: TGTGCCAGCAGCGAGGTAAAGCTTCAAGAGACCCAGTACTTC.

A few counts support this clone. The rearrangement links TRBV7-9 to TRBJ2-7, with D maybe TRBD2 (7 bases). CDR3 length: 13 residues. Germline loops: CDR1 SEHNR, CDR2 FQNEAQ (reference sequence). V gave up 5 bases and J gave up 7 bases, with 15 bases separating them. The DNA of the CDR3 is TGTGCCAGCAGCCTCAGGACAGCGGGGGAGCAGTACTTC. Translated, it gives CASSLRTAGEQYF. Filled out from reference TRBV7-9 and TRBJ2-7, the complete variable domain reads DTGVSQNPRHKITKRGQNVTFRCDPISEHNRLYWYRQTLGQGPEFLTYFQNEAQLEKSRLLSDRFSAERPKGSFSTLEIQRTEQGDSAMYLCASSLRTAGEQYFGPGTRLTVT.

CDR3 DNA: TGCGCCAGCAGTGAGACCGAGGATAATGAGCAGTTCTTC. Amino acid sequence: CASSETEDNEQFF. The chain uses TRBV10-1 and TRBJ2-1; D not resolved. This CDR3 is built from 13 residues. Trimming took 2 bases from V and 7 from J, leaving 9 bases between them. CDR1 is WNHNN and CDR2 is SYGVQD in the germline V gene (reference sequence).

The J gene is TRBJ2-5, the V gene TRBV6-1; 8 positions agree with TRBD1. Trimming at V came to 6 bases and at J to 5 bases, leaving 5 bases not matched to a gene. Germline V lookup: CDR1 MNHNS, CDR2 SASEGT. The CDR3 has 13 residues. The CDR3 loop is CASRMTGDETQYF. The CDR3 region has the DNA TGTGCCAGCAGAATGACAGGGGACGAGACCCAGTACTTC.

The rearrangement links TRBV11-2 to TRBJ2-7; 7 bases match TRBD2. V shed 5 bases and J 2 bases; nucleotides not matched to a gene: 3. The germline V gene encodes CDR1 SGHAT and CDR2 FQNNGV. The CDR3 sequence is 13 residues long. The CDR3 nucleotides read TGTGCCAGCAGCCCAGGACTAGCCTACGAGCAGTACTTC. Translating it yields CASSPGLAYEQYF. The variable domain in full, completed from reference TRBV11-2 and TRBJ2-7, reads EAGVAQSPRYKIIEKRQSVAFWCNPISGHATLYWYQQILGQGPKLLIQFQNNGVVDDSQLPKDRFSAERLKGVDSTLKIQPAKLEDSAVYLCASSPGLAYEQYFGPGTRLTVT.

V usage is TRBV6-1 and J usage is TRBJ2-1; a possible D gene is TRBD1 (5 bases). Trimming removed 4 bases at V and 0 bases at J, with 13 bases between. The CDR3 spans 16 residues. Germline lookup yields CDR1 MNHNS and CDR2 SASEGT. The CDR3 DNA follows: TGTGCCAGCAGTGTGGCGACAGCGAGCTCCTACAATGAGCAGTTCTTC. This gives the protein CASSVATASSYNEQFF.

This clone was seen just once. V and J are TRBV10-3 and TRBJ2-7; 8 nucleotides align to TRBD2. V was clipped by 7 bases and J by 3 bases; unmatched bases: 8. CDR3 length equals 14 residues. Germline CDR1 is ENHRY and CDR2 is SYGVKD. The CDR3 here is CAINPGGAIYEQYF. CDR3 bases: TGTGCCATCAACCCGGGGGGGGCGATCTACGAGCAGTACTTC.

This rearrangement joins TRBV5-4 to TRBJ2-5; TRBD2 matches at 9 bases. J lost 5 bases, V lost 3 bases, and 5 bases had no gene match. This CDR3 is built from 14 residues. CDR1 SGHNT and CDR2 YYREEE come from the germline V gene (reference sequence). The CDR3 DNA reads TGTGCCAGCAGCTCACTAGCGGGCGGGGAGACCCAGTACTTC. It encodes CASSSLAGGETQYF. Full variable domain (remainder filled in from reference TRBV5-4 and TRBJ2-5): ETGVTQSPTHLIKTRGQQVTLRCSSQSGHNTVSWYQQALGQGPQFIFQYYREEENGRGNFPPRFSGLQFPNYSSELNVNALELDDSALYLCASSSLAGGETQYFGPGTRLLVL.

This clone was counted only a few times. This chain links TRBV19 with TRBJ1-5, with D uncertain. CDR3 length equals 16 residues. Trimming stripped 6 bases from V and 2 bases from J, with 17 bases between. Germline V gives CDR1 LNHDA, CDR2 SQIVND (reference sequence). DNA for the CDR3: TGTGCCAGTAGCCGTCTTACGACACGACGCAATCAGCCCCAGCATTTT. It encodes CASSRLTTRRNQPQHF.

In its sample, this clone was seen once. This chain links TRBV7-2 with TRBJ1-1, with D perhaps matching TRBD1 (6 bases). The CDR3 spans 16 residues. V lost 0 bases and J lost 0, with 11 bases in between. The germline gives CDR1 SGHTA, CDR2 FQGNSA. The CDR3 DNA reads as TGTGCCAGCAGCTTAGCGGGGGGCAGTCTGAACACTGAAGCTTTCTTT. Its translation is CASSLAGGSLNTEAFF. Looking up the rest from reference TRBV7-2 and TRBJ1-1 gives the full variable domain: GAGVSQSPSNKVTEKGKDVELRCDPISGHTALYWYRQSLGQGLEFLIYFQGNSAPDKSGLPSDRFSAERTGGSVSTLTIQRTQQEDSAVYLCASSLAGGSLNTEAFFGQGTRLTVV.

This chain uses TRBV2 with TRBJ2-7; D perhaps matches TRBD1 (6 bases). Germline V gives CDR1 SNHLY, CDR2 FYNNEI. V was trimmed by 5 bases and J by 6 bases, leaving 8 bases between them. This CDR3 comprises 11 residues. Here the CDR3 DNA reads TGTGCCAGCAGTCAACAGGGCGAGCAGTACTTC. Its translation is CASSQQGEQYF.

The gene calls are TRBV5-1 and TRBJ2-7, with D perhaps TRBD1 (5 bases). The germline gives CDR1 SGHRS, CDR2 YFSETQ. V was shortened by 8 bases and J by 4 bases, with 10 bases between the two germline ends. The CDR3 runs to 11 residues. The CDR3 is CASSRQYEQYF. In nucleotides, the CDR3 is TGCGCCAGTTCTAGACAGTACGAGCAGTACTTC.

This chain joins TRBV6-5 and TRBJ2-7; D unresolved. V gave up 7 bases and J gave up 1 base, with 17 bases separating them. The CDR3 is 15 amino acids. CDR1 is MNHEY, CDR2 SVGAGI, per germline. CDR3 sequence (DNA): TGTGCCAGCAAAGTTGGCCTTTTTAATTCCTACGAGCAGTACTTC. It is translated as CASKVGLFNSYEQYF.

A word on this clone: Other DNA sequences from this sample encode an identical CDR3 as well. The V gene is TRBV6-1, the J gene TRBJ1-5; D ambiguous. The germline V and J ends were trimmed by 1 base and 6 bases, with 7 bases remaining between them. The germline V gene has CDR1 MNHNS and CDR2 SASEGT. The CDR3 totals 13 residues. DNA for the CDR3: TGTGCCAGCAGTGAAGGGCCTGGTCAGCCCCAGCATTTT. Translating it yields CASSEGPGQPQHF.

The chain employs TRBV29-1 and TRBJ2-3, with D perhaps given as TRBD1 or TRBD2 (8 bases each). Trimming shortened V by 2 bases and J by 4 bases, and 25 bases separated the two germline ends. This CDR3 is 18 amino acids long. The germline V gene has CDR1 SQVTM and CDR2 ANQGSEA. This CDR3 is CSVESQGARAGEPDTQYF. In nucleotides, the CDR3 is TGCAGCGTTGAAAGTCAGGGGGCTCGAGCGGGAGAGCCAGATACGCAGTATTTT.

The sample holds a few counts of this clone. V gene TRBV15 combines with J gene TRBJ2-1, with 7 bases identical to TRBD1. V was clipped by 0 bases and J by 5 bases; unmatched bases: 7. The CDR3 totals 16 residues. Germline CDR1 is LNHNV and CDR2 is YYDKDF (reference sequence). CDR3 protein: CATSRDWAGGDNEQFF. CDR3 DNA sequence: TGTGCCACCAGCAGAGATTGGGCAGGGGGTGACAATGAGCAGTTCTTC.

The chain has TRBV6-4 and TRBJ2-3, with D perhaps matching TRBD2 (7 bases). V lost 5 bases to trimming and J lost 8 bases, with 11 bases between them. Germline CDR1 is MRHNA and CDR2 is SNTAGT. CDR3 size: 12 residues. Here the CDR3 reads CASSSGEGTQYF. The CDR3 DNA reads TGTGCCAGCAGTTCAGGGGAGGGTACGCAGTATTTT.

V gene TRBV11-1 combines with J gene TRBJ2-1, with a tentative D call TRBD1 (6 bases). The germline V gene encodes CDR1 SGHAT and CDR2 FQDESV (reference sequence). The V end was cut by 5 bases, the J end by 0 bases, with 11 bases between. This CDR3 spans 15 amino acids. The CDR3 protein is CASSGQYSSYNEQFF. The CDR3 DNA sequence: TGTGCCAGCAGCGGACAGTATAGCTCCTACAATGAGCAGTTCTTC.

This clone appeared once. The rearrangement links TRBV5-1 to TRBJ1-2; 8 bases line up with TRBD1. Germline V gene sequence: CDR1 SGHRS, CDR2 YFSETQ. The CDR3 is made up of 14 amino acids. V lost 6 bases to trimming and J lost 3 bases; unmatched junction nucleotides: 7. Here the CDR3 reads CASMQGAKDYGYTF. CDR3 DNA: TGCGCCAGCATGCAGGGGGCGAAAGACTATGGCTACACCTTC.

The rearrangement links TRBV11-1 to TRBJ1-4; D is unresolved. Trimming stripped 5 bases from V and 6 bases from J, with 7 bases between. The germline V gene encodes CDR1 SGHAT and CDR2 FQDESV (reference sequence). The CDR3 has 12 residues. The CDR3: CASSREDEKLFF. In DNA form, the CDR3 reads TGTGCCAGCAGCCGGGAGGATGAAAAACTGTTTTTT.

V usage is TRBV5-8 and J usage is TRBJ2-3; D gene ambiguous. Germline assignment: CDR1 SGHTS and CDR2 YDEGEE. This CDR3 comprises 13 residues. The CDR3 here is CAAKPRATDTQYF. The CDR3 region has the DNA TGTGCTGCCAAGCCTAGGGCCACAGATACGCAGTATTTT.

This chain links TRBV30 with TRBJ1-5, with 7 bases lining up with TRBD1. The CDR3 extends over 14 amino acids. The germline CDR1 and CDR2 sequences are GTSNPN and SVGIG (reference sequence). Trimming at V came to 4 bases and at J to 0 bases, leaving 3 bases not matched to a gene. In nucleotides, the CDR3 is TGTGCCTGGACAGGGGGTAATAGCAATCAGCCCCAGCATTTT. This codes for CAWTGGNSNQPQHF.

The chain combines TRBV4-3 with TRBJ2-1, with D hard to call. CDR3 length: 13 amino acids. Germline CDR1 is LGHNA and CDR2 is YSLEER. Trimming took off 5 bases at V and 10 bases at J, with 15 bases between the two ends. The DNA for the CDR3 is TGCGCCAGCAGCTGGTCGCTCCCCGGGGAGCAGTTCTTC. Translation: CASSWSLPGEQFF.

This clone showed up just once. This rearrangement joins TRBV7-2 to TRBJ1-4; D not certain. The ends were cut back, 1 base at V and 6 bases at J, with 6 bases in the middle. Germline values: CDR1 SGHTA, CDR2 FQGNSA. This CDR3 is built from 13 residues. The chain's CDR3 is CASSLVGYEKLFF. The CDR3 DNA is TGTGCCAGCAGCTTAGTAGGGTATGAAAAACTGTTTTTT.

The CDR3 reads CASSSTGVPLYGYTF. The CDR3 DNA follows: TGTGCCAGCAGTTCCACAGGGGTCCCCCTCTATGGCTACACCTTC. The chain combines TRBV6-6 with TRBJ1-2; 7 bases line up with TRBD1. With 4 bases clipped from V and 4 bases from J, the junction kept 9 bases outside the gene matches. The germline V gene encodes CDR1 MNHNY and CDR2 SVGAGI (reference sequence). The CDR3 runs to 15 residues.

The rearrangement joins TRBV21-1 to TRBJ2-2; TRBD1 is the table's D call, not checked against the DNA. TRBV21-1 is assigned pseudogene status. This CDR3 has 18 amino acids. The CDR3 reads CASSKDRWGRSIAGELFF. The CDR3 DNA is TGTGCCAGCAGCAAAGATAGGTGGGGCAGGAGCATCGCCGGGGAGCTGTTTTTT.

CDR3 protein: CASSQRTGVTEAFF. For the CDR3, the DNA is TGTGCCAGCAGTCAGAGGACAGGGGTCACTGAAGCTTTCTTT. The chain couples TRBV27 to TRBJ1-1, with 9 bases matching TRBD1. Germline CDR1 reads MNHEY; CDR2 reads SMNVEV (reference sequence). V trimming: 5 bases; J trimming: 4 bases; junction bases outside the gene matches: 5. The CDR3 extends over 14 amino acids.

The rearrangement joins TRBV14 to TRBJ2-5, with D perhaps matching TRBD1 (7 bases). V was clipped by 4 bases and J by 2 bases, with 14 bases between them. The length of the CDR3 is 15 residues. Germline V CDR1 and CDR2: SGHDN, FVKESK. The CDR3 loop is CASSRSRGAQETQYF. The CDR3 DNA follows: TGTGCCAGCAGCCGCTCCAGGGGGGCACAAGAGACCCAGTACTTC.